The entry below gives a single TCR beta chain sequence along with its context. The antigen it recognizes is unknown. Base qualities were left out, and no much larger clone turns up one base away. The data were taken from a study of T-cell memory formation after mild COVID-19 (dated by TCRdb to the early 2020s). Turning to the overall study: Most TCR sequence clusters were specific to one of the two donors. T-cell clones expanding and contracting after mild COVID-19 in two donors were tracked by longitudinal TCRalpha and TCRbeta repertoire sequencing. The cohort was made up of two young adult volunteers, one female and one male, who were previously healthy. Results and caveats for the whole study, not just this receptor: Whether the second-wave clones peaking on day 37 were SARS-CoV-2 specific was not confirmed. Only a couple of mild cases were covered in the study, and larger cohorts including severe cases with pre-infection samples were considered necessary. Some responding clones were detected in pre-infection memory, which suggested that pre-existing cross-reactive memory T cells had joined the SARS-CoV-2 response. Balanced CD4/CD8 phenotypes were observed for clones contracting from day 15 to 85, whereas a bias towards CD4+ was observed for a second wave of clones expanding from day 15 to 37. Contracting CD4+ clones turned up mainly in the CM and EM memory subsets, whereas EMRA was where CD8+ clones were enriched.

Ficoll-Paque density gradient centrifugation was the method used to isolate PBMCs. Sequencing was carried out with an Illumina NovaSeq 6000. Using 5'RACE with constant-segment primers, TCRalpha and TCRbeta cDNA libraries were constructed, with sample barcodes and unique molecular identifiers added in the process. RNA was extracted from every sample with Trizol reagent. Amplification of the libraries took two PCR steps, and the second step added a second sample barcode plus Illumina TruSeq adapters. Libraries were sequenced on an Illumina NovaSeq with 2 x 150 bp paired-end reads. For the original study's pipeline: The reads were demultiplexed and collapsed into UMI-guided consensus sequences using migec v1.2.7. With mixcr v2.1.11, UMI consensuses were aligned to TRA and TRB V and J templates and assembled into clonotypes. A clonotype was counted as expanded or contracted only when both edgeR and NoisET called the clonotype significant, with the noise models trained on biological replicates. edgeR calls used a false discovery rate-adjusted p below 0.01 and a log2 fold-change threshold of 1. As an exploratory analysis of dynamics, max-normalized trajectories of the 1000 most abundant clonotypes were examined by PCA with hierarchical clustering. The CD4 or CD8 phenotype of responding clones was assigned using the separately sequenced CD4+ and CD8+ repertoires. The public reads were run again by TCRdb, first through fastp at Q25 and then through MiXCR, and only productive beta chains were kept. CDR3 protein sequences are deduplicated, and each keeps its most common genes and DNA. The V and J calls were determined by TCRdb, not by the authors. Present in this sample are 90,000 to 120,000 distinct CDR3 sequences, around 15% of which were seen just once. The biggest ten clones account for approximately 43% of the sample.

CDR1 and CDR2 are read off the germline V gene as SGHTA and FQGNSA. The CDR3 goes from the cysteine to the phenylalanine over 15 residues. The sequence is cut down to CDR3 DNA, 45 bases in frame from base 1. The junction shows trimming of 5 bases on V and 3 bases on J, plus 17 bases between the germline ends. This receptor chain uses TRBV7-2 and TRBJ2-7, with the D gene call left open. The TCR was taken from a young man who had mild COVID-19 (a few samples of this study predate the infection). The sample titles of this study are shuffled in the database, so cell type and time point are left out; the donor was told from shared clones. The material sequenced was PBMCs or a T cell subset sorted from them (not recorded which). The CDR3 is CASSPSGFKGYEQYF. The DNA sequence is given as TGTGCCAGCAGCCCATCAGGATTCAAGGGCTACGAGCAGTACTTC.